This TCR beta chain was captured in a study of shared clonotypes between healthy human individuals. The CDR3 is 15 amino acids. Germline CDR1 SGDLS, CDR2 YYNGEE. Trimming cost V 4 bases and J 4 bases; bases outside gene matches: 9. Repertoires were generated with immunoSEQ multiplex PCR, while TCRdb's copy carries only in-frame clones and drops some. The data contain millions of clones, just over 90% of them singletons. The sequence was collected from a man between 18 and 35 years old in good health. Some clones in this sample may be carry-over from other donors' samples. Sample: naive CD4+ T cells from PBMCs. Described subset: CD45RA+ positively selected. The chain has TRBV9 and TRBJ2-3; 7 nucleotides agree with TRBD2. The CDR3 nucleotides read TGTGCCAGCAGCCCCCGGGGGGACCCCCCAGATACGCAGTATTTT. Translating it yields CASSPRGDPPDTQYF.